Presented here are 29 T cell receptor beta chains from one specimen sequenced in a study of T cells after yellow fever vaccination. MiXCR, applied by TCRdb to the 5' RACE reads, yields one record per CDR3 protein. This sample carries hundreds of thousands of distinct CDR3 sequences, roughly 13% of them seen once, and the ten largest clones take roughly an eighth. This specimen was PBMCs, taken on the day of the yellow fever booster vaccination. The receptors originated from a man aged 25-45 years who received the YFV17D yellow fever vaccine.

This clonotype has only a few counts. This chain uses TRBV11-2 with TRBJ2-4, with TRBD1 as a possible D gene (5 bases). CDR3 length: 13 amino acids. The ends were cut back, 8 bases at V and 3 bases at J, with 11 bases in the middle. CDR1 and CDR2 (germline): SGHAT, FQNNGV. The CDR3 DNA sequence: TGTGCCAGCGGAGACAGAAACAAAAACATTCAGTACTTC. Its protein product is CASGDRNKNIQYF.

This clonotype was found a few times. This sequence joins TRBV7-8 and TRBJ1-1; D uncertain. The germline V and J ends were trimmed by 2 bases and 0 bases, with 7 bases remaining between them. Per germline, CDR1 SGHVS and CDR2 FQNEAQ. The CDR3 contains 14 residues. The CDR3 nucleotides read TGTGCCAGCAGCTTACAGCAGCTGAACACTGAAGCTTTCTTT. Translating it yields CASSLQQLNTEAFF.

V gene TRBV20-1 combines with J gene TRBJ2-1; 11 bases are shared with TRBD2. Unmatched junction bases numbered 9, after V lost 8 bases and J lost 6 bases. The CDR3 is 14 amino acids. CDR1 DFQATT and CDR2 SNEGSKA come from the germline V gene (reference sequence). The DNA for the CDR3 is TGCAGTACAGAGTCTAGCGGGAGGATCAATGAGCAGTTCTTC. Translating it yields CSTESSGRINEQFF.

The rearrangement joins TRBV6-4 to TRBJ2-7; 7 bases map to TRBD2. After removal of 0 bases from V and 3 bases from J, the junction contained 11 bases not matched to a gene. Germline CDR1 is MRHNA and CDR2 is SNTAGT. The length of the CDR3 is 17 residues. CDR3 loop: CASSDSSLASGNYEQYF. The CDR3 DNA reads as TGTGCCAGCAGTGACTCGAGTCTGGCTAGCGGAAACTACGAGCAGTACTTC.

This chain connects TRBV7-7 to TRBJ2-3; 7 bases align to TRBD2. From germline, CDR1 is SSHAT and CDR2 FNYEAQ (reference sequence). Trimming at V came to 1 base and at J to 12 bases, leaving 7 bases not matched to a gene. CDR3 length: 13 amino acids. The CDR3 nucleotides are TGTGCCAGCAGCTTAGTCGCTAGCGGACCACAGTATTTT. It is translated as CASSLVASGPQYF.

This clonotype was seen only a few times. The J gene is TRBJ2-1, the V gene TRBV7-2, with a possible D match to TRBD2 (6 bases). In germline, CDR1 is SGHTA, CDR2 FQGNSA. The CDR3 extends over 12 amino acids. V shed 3 bases and J shed 9 bases, with 9 bases lying between them. The DNA of the CDR3 is TGTGCCAGCAGCTTTTCTAGCGCTGAGCAGTTCTTC. Protein sequence: CASSFSSAEQFF.

The table lists this clonotype with a few counts. In DNA, the CDR3 is TGTGCCAGTTCCGCGGGACTCTACAATGAGCAGTTCTTC. Amino acids: CASSAGLYNEQFF. The rearrangement joins TRBV12-3 or TRBV12-4 to TRBJ2-1; D may be TRBD2 (6 bases). This CDR3 contains 13 residues. V was cut by 9 bases and J by 3 bases, with 12 bases left in between.

This clonotype was seen a few times. V gene TRBV20-1 combines with J gene TRBJ2-3; 9 bases are a match to TRBD2. Germline V gene sequence: CDR1 DFQATT, CDR2 SNEGSKA (reference sequence). This CDR3 has 14 residues. The J segment lost 5 bases and the V segment lost 3 bases, leaving 6 bases of the junction unmatched. In DNA, the CDR3 is TGCAGTGCTAGTTACTCTAGCGGGAAAGATACGCAGTATTTT. It encodes CSASYSSGKDTQYF.

This clonotype showed up just a few times. J is TRBJ2-3 and V is TRBV6-1, with D perhaps matching TRBD2 (6 bases). The CDR3 runs to 15 residues. Germline V gene lookup returns CDR1 MNHNS and CDR2 SASEGT. The V end was cut by 11 bases, the J end by 0 bases, with 18 bases between. The CDR3: CAGQNGSGSTDTQYF. DNA of the CDR3: TGTGCCGGTCAGAACGGGAGCGGTAGCACAGATACGCAGTATTTT.

In its sample, this clonotype was seen a few times. The chain is built from TRBV20-1 and TRBJ2-3; a possible D gene is TRBD1 (5 bases). Germline CDR1 and CDR2: DFQATT and SNEGSKA (reference sequence). The CDR3 has 13 residues. V dropped 6 bases and J dropped 3 bases, with 13 bases sitting between them. The CDR3 DNA reads TGCAGTGCCCGCCCAGCAGGGACAGATACGCAGTATTTT. Protein: CSARPAGTDTQYF.

The sample holds many counts of this clonotype. The chain uses TRBV5-1 and TRBJ2-1, with 8 nucleotides matching TRBD2. The CDR3 has 15 amino acids. With V trimmed by 0 bases and J by 3 bases, 2 bases remained unmatched. Germline assignment: CDR1 SGHRS and CDR2 YFSETQ. The CDR3 nucleotides are TGCGCCAGCAGCTTGGGGGGGACTAGCTACAATGAGCAGTTCTTC. Its protein is CASSLGGTSYNEQFF.

The rearrangement joins TRBV11-1 to TRBJ2-2; 9 nucleotides match TRBD2. From germline, CDR1 is SGHAT and CDR2 FQDESV (reference sequence). This CDR3 comprises 17 residues. V trimming: 1 base; J trimming: 4 bases; junction bases outside the gene matches: 7. The CDR3 reads CASSLVLAGELTGELFF. CDR3 DNA sequence: TGTGCCAGCAGCTTAGTCTTAGCGGGAGAGCTCACCGGGGAGCTGTTTTTT.

The chain is built from TRBV21-1 and TRBJ2-7; the table names TRBD2, a call not compared with the DNA. TRBV21-1 is a pseudogene locus. CDR3 size: 19 residues. CDR3 sequence (DNA): TGTGCCAGCAGCGGACCGGGACTAGCGGGAGATCATCACCGCTACGAGCAGTACTTC. This encodes CASSGPGLAGDHHRYEQYF.

The rearrangement links TRBV5-1 to TRBJ2-3; 7 bases agree with TRBD2. The length of the CDR3 is 14 residues. The V and J ends lost 5 bases and 4 bases, in that order; junction bases with no gene match: 7. Germline loops: CDR1 SGHRS, CDR2 YFSETQ. The CDR3 protein is CASSTGRRSDTQYF. The CDR3 DNA reads TGCGCCAGCAGTACCGGGAGGAGGTCAGATACGCAGTATTTT.

This clonotype was observed many times. The V call is TRBV7-9, the J call TRBJ1-1, with D tentatively TRBD1 (5 bases). Trimming pared 1 base from V and 0 bases from J, leaving 9 bases between. CDR3 length equals 15 residues. The germline V gene encodes CDR1 SEHNR and CDR2 FQNEAQ (reference sequence). CDR3 protein: CASSLGGVMNTEAFF. The DNA for the CDR3 is TGTGCCAGCAGCTTAGGGGGCGTAATGAACACTGAAGCTTTCTTT.

J is TRBJ2-1 and V is TRBV29-1; 9 bases match TRBD2. Germline CDR1 is SQVTM and CDR2 is ANQGSEA. Germline trimming cut 6 bases from V and 4 bases from J; bases unmatched to any gene: 4. The CDR3 has 13 residues. The CDR3 loop is CSVGGRGYNEQFF. In DNA form, the CDR3 reads TGCAGCGTGGGCGGGAGGGGGTACAATGAGCAGTTCTTC.

The sample holds a few counts of this clonotype. The chain uses TRBV7-8 and TRBJ2-5; 14 nucleotides align to TRBD2. Germline CDR1 and CDR2: SGHVS and FQNEAQ. The J segment lost 2 bases and the V segment lost 1 base, leaving 3 bases of the junction unmatched. CDR3 length: 17 amino acids. CDR3 nucleotide sequence: TGTGCCAGCAGCTTAGTCCGACTAGCGGGAGGGCAAGAGACCCAGTACTTC. Translated, it gives CASSLVRLAGGQETQYF.

The chain uses TRBV11-2 and TRBJ2-2, with 7 positions matching TRBD2. Germline values: CDR1 SGHAT, CDR2 FQNNGV. Trimming at V came to 2 bases and at J to 6 bases, leaving 3 bases not matched to a gene. CDR3 length equals 14 residues. This CDR3 reads CASSLLREPGELFF. CDR3 DNA sequence: TGTGCCAGCAGCTTACTGCGGGAGCCCGGGGAGCTGTTTTTT.

The genes are TRBV20-1 and TRBJ2-1; 10 bases map to TRBD2. V shed 2 bases and J 3 bases; nucleotides not matched to a gene: 4. Germline CDR1 DFQATT, CDR2 SNEGSKA (reference sequence). The CDR3 runs 15 residues. The CDR3 DNA is TGCAGTGCTAGATTGGCTAGCGGGAGCTACAATGAGCAGTTCTTC. Translation: CSARLASGSYNEQFF.

In nucleotides, the CDR3 is TGTGCCTGGAGTGCCCGGGGCGGCTGGCACGGGGAGCTGTTTTTT. It encodes CAWSARGGWHGELFF. J is TRBJ2-2 and V is TRBV30, with D perhaps TRBD1 or TRBD2 (5 bases each). This CDR3 region has 15 residues. V was shortened by 1 base and J by 7 bases, with 16 bases between the two germline ends. The V gene's germline CDR1 is GTSNPN and CDR2 SVGIG (reference sequence).

The J gene is TRBJ2-1, the V gene TRBV29-1; 9 bases line up with TRBD2. Germline CDR1 is SQVTM and CDR2 is ANQGSEA. The V segment lost 3 bases and the J segment 6 bases; nucleotides outside the gene matches: 3. The CDR3 extends over 13 amino acids. DNA of the CDR3: TGCAGCGTTGACACTAGCGGGTTCAATGAGCAGTTCTTC. As protein: CSVDTSGFNEQFF.

This clonotype has a handful of counts. The chain is built from TRBV29-1 and TRBJ2-5; either TRBD1 or TRBD2 may supply D (5 bases each). V lost 0 bases to trimming and J lost 5 bases, with 7 bases between them. Germline assignment: CDR1 SQVTM and CDR2 ANQGSEA. This CDR3 has 12 residues. The DNA of the CDR3 is TGCAGCGTTGAAGAAGGGGAGGAGACCCAGTACTTC. It encodes CSVEEGEETQYF.

This clonotype has more than one count but fewer than ten. The rearrangement joins TRBV6-5 to TRBJ2-3; 9 positions match TRBD2. The CDR3 is made up of 18 amino acids. Losses at the gene ends were 2 bases for V and 5 bases for J; bases not matched to a gene: 14. Looked up from germline, CDR1 is MNHEY and CDR2 is SVGAGI. CDR3 DNA: TGTGCCAGCAGTTACGCCTGGAGGACTAGCGATTATGGAGATACGCAGTATTTT. Its translation is CASSYAWRTSDYGDTQYF.

In this sample, this clonotype turned up a few times. CDR3 loop: CASSSTTGVWGNEQFF. DNA for the CDR3: TGTGCCAGCAGCTCAACAACAGGGGTCTGGGGCAATGAGCAGTTCTTC. This chain joins TRBV7-3 and TRBJ2-1; 7 bases are shared with TRBD1. CDR3 size: 16 residues. V gave up 4 bases and J gave up 6 bases; unmatched junction bases: 12. Germline CDR1 SGHTA, CDR2 FQGTGA.

Many counts were recorded for this clonotype. V usage is TRBV10-3 and J usage is TRBJ2-1, with TRBD2 identical over 8 bases. The germline V gene has CDR1 ENHRY and CDR2 SYGVKD. The CDR3 loop spans 15 amino acids. V shed 0 bases, J shed 10 bases, and the junction held 8 bases outside the gene matches. DNA of the CDR3: TGTGCCATCAGTGAGTCAGTGGCTGCGGGAGGAGAGCAGTTCTTC. This sequence encodes CAISESVAAGGEQFF.

The chain couples TRBV7-3 to TRBJ2-3, with a weak D call TRBD2 (5 bases). V lost 4 bases and J 6 bases, leaving 14 bases between the germline ends. Germline V gives CDR1 SGHTA, CDR2 FQGTGA. The CDR3 length is 14 residues. The DNA of the CDR3 is TGTGCCAGCAGCTCCGGTCCCGGCGGGGATACGCAGTATTTT. Translation: CASSSGPGGDTQYF.

V gene TRBV5-1 combines with J gene TRBJ2-7; weak D call: TRBD2 (7 bases). Trimming took 5 bases from V and 2 from J, leaving 26 bases between them. This CDR3 region has 18 residues. Germline CDR1 and CDR2: SGHRS and YFSETQ. CDR3 DNA sequence: TGCGCCAGCAGGGCGTCAGGGGTGGGTCTAGCGGCCACCTACGAGCAGTACTTC. Protein sequence: CASRASGVGLAATYEQYF.

The sample holds a few counts of this clonotype. This sequence joins TRBV20-1 and TRBJ2-7, with 8 bases fitting TRBD1. V shed 4 bases, J shed 2 bases, and the junction held 7 bases outside the gene matches. Germline V gene lookup returns CDR1 DFQATT and CDR2 SNEGSKA (reference sequence). This CDR3 is built from 14 residues. CDR3 in DNA: TGCAGTGCTACAGACAGGGGTTTCGCCTACGAGCAGTACTTC. It specifies CSATDRGFAYEQYF.

V is TRBV5-1 and J is TRBJ1-1; maybe TRBD1 (5 bases). V shed 4 bases and J shed 3 bases, with 13 bases lying between them. The germline CDR1 and CDR2 sequences are SGHRS and YFSETQ. The CDR3 has 14 amino acids. The CDR3 loop reads CASSLVGGYTEAFF. CDR3 DNA sequence: TGCGCCAGCAGCCTTGTCGGGGGGTACACTGAAGCTTTCTTT.